The 13 T cell receptor beta chains listed next were all sequenced from one sample in a study of T cells after yellow fever vaccination. TCRdb reanalysed the 5' RACE reads using MiXCR and keeps one entry per CDR3 protein. The sample carries more than 350,000 distinct CDR3 sequences, more than 9% recorded once. The sequenced sample was PBMCs, obtained on the day of the first yellow fever vaccination. These receptors all stem from a man between 18 and 35 years old who received the YFV17D yellow fever vaccine.

This clonotype was picked up a small number of times. The V gene is TRBV7-2, the J gene TRBJ2-2; 10 positions agree with TRBD2. Trimming cost V 3 bases and J 7 bases; bases outside gene matches: 8. This CDR3 has 16 amino acids. Per germline, CDR1 SGHTA and CDR2 FQGNSA. In DNA, the CDR3 is TGTGCCAGCAGCTTCCAAGCGGGGGGGCCAATCGGGGAGCTGTTTTTT. Translation gives CASSFQAGGPIGELFF.

This chain uses TRBV5-6 with TRBJ1-5; the D is unclear. V shed 3 bases and J shed 0 bases, with 13 bases lying between them. Germline V gene sequence: CDR1 SGHDT, CDR2 YYEEEE. The CDR3 is 16 residues long. For the CDR3, the DNA is TGTGCCAGCAGCTCCTACGGATTCCTTAGCAATCAGCCCCAGCATTTT. Amino acid sequence: CASSSYGFLSNQPQHF.

This chain joins TRBV7-8 and TRBJ1-1; unclear D gene. The germline V gene encodes CDR1 SGHVS and CDR2 FQNEAQ. Trimming cost V 5 bases and J 5 bases, with 18 bases left between them. The CDR3 is 15 amino acids. The CDR3 reads CASSPTDSGRTEAFF. The CDR3 DNA follows: TGTGCCAGCAGCCCGACGGACTCGGGTAGGACTGAAGCTTTCTTT.

This clonotype has at least ten counts. The CDR3 DNA is TGTGCCAGCCGCGACAGGGGGCTTCGCACAGATACGCAGTATTTT. Amino acids: CASRDRGLRTDTQYF. The genes are TRBV6-1 and TRBJ2-3; 10 bases fit TRBD1. Losses at the gene ends were 8 bases for V and 1 base for J; bases not matched to a gene: 6. The CDR3 loop spans 15 amino acids. CDR1 is MNHNS, CDR2 SASEGT, per germline.

This clonotype was observed a handful of times. The V call is TRBV19, the J call TRBJ1-5; TRBD1 might be the D (5 bases). V gave up 5 bases and J gave up 8 bases, with 10 bases separating them. The length of the CDR3 is 12 residues. Germline-derived CDR1 and CDR2 are LNHDA and SQIVND (reference sequence). In DNA, the CDR3 is TGTGCCAGTAGTCCCCAGGACAAGCCCCAGCATTTT. Its translation is CASSPQDKPQHF.

The chain links TRBV11-2 to TRBJ1-6; D call uncertain. The CDR3 contains 15 residues. CDR1 and CDR2 (germline): SGHAT, FQNNGV. V shed 1 base and J shed 8 bases, with 12 bases lying between them. Here the CDR3 reads CASSLGWFGDSPLHF. In DNA form, the CDR3 reads TGTGCCAGCAGCTTAGGGTGGTTCGGTGATTCACCCCTCCACTTT.

This clonotype was observed many times. The V call is TRBV11-2, the J call TRBJ2-6, with D uncertain. The V end was cut by 2 bases, the J end by 0 bases, with 14 bases between. This CDR3 contains 18 residues. Germline V CDR1 and CDR2: SGHAT, FQNNGV. The CDR3 DNA is TGTGCCAGCAGCTTAACATCTGCTCGCTTCTCTGGGGCCAACGTCCTGACTTTC. Translation gives CASSLTSARFSGANVLTF.

V and J are TRBV6-5 and TRBJ1-1, with 7 bases lining up with TRBD1. V lost 4 bases and J lost 4; bases outside the gene matches: 6. CDR3 size: 14 residues. CDR1 and CDR2 (germline): MNHEY, SVGAGI. CDR3 amino acids: CASSSGYRGTEAFF. DNA for the CDR3: TGTGCCAGCAGTTCAGGGTACAGGGGCACTGAAGCTTTCTTT.

This clonotype has just a few counts. The CDR3: CASSQGGGAIKGAFF. For the CDR3, the DNA is TGTGCCAGCAGCCAAGGTGGTGGGGCTATAAAAGGGGCTTTCTTT. The gene calls are TRBV4-2 and TRBJ1-1, with a possible D match to TRBD1 (5 bases). The V and J ends lost 1 base and 11 bases respectively, with 20 bases between them. The CDR3 is 15 amino acids. The V gene's germline CDR1 is LGHNA and CDR2 YNFKEQ.

J is TRBJ2-7 and V is TRBV7-9; 10 positions agree with TRBD1. The CDR3 is made up of 17 amino acids. CDR1 SEHNR and CDR2 FQNEAQ come from the germline V gene (reference sequence). Losses at the gene ends were 0 bases for V and 4 bases for J; bases not matched to a gene: 9. CDR3 in DNA: TGTGCCAGCAGCTTAGCCGGTGGGGGACAGGGGACATACGAGCAGTACTTC. Its protein product is CASSLAGGGQGTYEQYF.

The chain is built from TRBV4-3 and TRBJ2-3; 8 bases line up with TRBD2. V lost 4 bases, J lost 4 bases, and 13 bases stayed unmatched. The CDR3 length is 17 residues. Germline V gene data show CDR1 as LGHNA and CDR2 as YSLEER. The CDR3 sequence: CASSLGTGAGGPDTQYF. The CDR3 nucleotides are TGCGCCAGCAGCCTAGGGACTGGGGCGGGGGGTCCAGATACGCAGTATTTT.

This chain uses TRBV5-1 with TRBJ2-1, with unresolved D. The CDR3 is 14 amino acids. V lost 4 bases to trimming and J lost 6 bases, with 14 bases between them. Germline values: CDR1 SGHRS, CDR2 YFSETQ. The CDR3 DNA sequence: TGCGCCAGCAGCGTCGCCCCCGATCGCAATGAGCAGTTCTTC. It is translated as CASSVAPDRNEQFF. The variable domain in full, with the rest retrieved from reference TRBV5-1 and TRBJ2-1, is KAGVTQTPRYLIKTRGQQVTLSCSPISGHRSVSWYQQTPGQGLQFLFEYFSETQRNKGNFPGRFSGRQFSNSRSEMNVSTLELGDSALYLCASSVAPDRNEQFFGPGTRLTVL.

This clonotype was found many times. J is TRBJ1-2 and V is TRBV4-1; tentatively, D is TRBD1 (5 bases). There are 17 residues in the CDR3. V dropped 1 base and J dropped 4 bases, with 19 bases sitting between them. CDR1 is MGHRA and CDR2 is YSYEKL in the germline V gene. CDR3: CASSQGPPGYESYGYTF. Written as DNA, the CDR3 is TGCGCCAGCAGCCAAGGACCTCCAGGGTACGAGAGCTATGGCTACACCTTC.